These 22 T cell receptor beta chains were sequenced from one sample in a study of blood T cell repertoires in COVID-19. The method was immunoSEQ multiplex PCR; TCRdb's version includes in-frame clones alone and lacks a portion of them. The sample has 56,000 or so clones, under 90% seen once; the top ten hold roughly 13%. The specimen sequenced was peripheral blood. The source is an elderly woman with acute or convalescent COVID-19.

This clone appeared a single time. The sample holds other DNA sequences that translate to the same CDR3. This CDR3 reads CASSLLRGGIGELFF. The CDR3 region has the DNA TGTGCCAGCAGCTTACTCCGGGGGGGGATCGGGGAGCTGTTTTTT. V is TRBV7-8 and J is TRBJ2-2; 8 bases fit TRBD2. The CDR3 runs to 15 residues. The germline V gene has CDR1 SGHVS and CDR2 FQNEAQ. J gave up 7 bases and V 2 bases, and 6 bases lay outside the gene matches.

The rearrangement joins TRBV10-3 to TRBJ1-1, with TRBD1 matching 9 bases. V lost 7 bases and J lost 1; bases outside the gene matches: 7. The V gene's germline CDR1 is ENHRY and CDR2 SYGVKD. This CDR3 has 15 residues. The CDR3 DNA is TGTGCCATCACCCCTAAGGGACAGGGGAACACTGAAGCTTTCTTT. It yields the protein CAITPKGQGNTEAFF.

This chain connects TRBV2 to TRBJ1-3; the D gene is possibly TRBD1 (6 bases). The germline gives CDR1 SNHLY, CDR2 FYNNEI. This CDR3 is 15 amino acids long. V shed 3 bases and J shed 0 bases, with 9 bases lying between them. The CDR3 is CASSEDSSSGNTIYF. DNA for the CDR3: TGTGCCAGCAGTGAGGACAGCTCCTCTGGAAACACCATATATTTT.

This clone was picked up a small number of times. This chain links TRBV5-3 with TRBJ1-2; D possibly corresponds to TRBD1 (5 bases). TRBV5-3 has ORF status, its function being uncertain. This CDR3 has 12 amino acids. Trimming left V 2 bases short and J 7 bases short, with 9 bases between. For the CDR3, the DNA is TGTGCCAGAAGCTTAGACGGGGGTGGCTACACCTTC. Translated: CARSLDGGGYTF.

This clone showed up just a few times. The rearrangement uses TRBV15 and TRBJ1-4; 10 bases map to TRBD1. V lost 4 bases, J lost 2 bases, and 10 bases stayed unmatched. Germline V gene data show CDR1 as LNHNV and CDR2 as YYDKDF (reference sequence). This CDR3 has 18 residues. Here the CDR3 DNA reads TGTGCCACCAGCACCGGCCGGGACAGGGGTTTTACTAATGAAAAACTGTTTTTT. Its protein product is CATSTGRDRGFTNEKLFF.

Only a few counts were recorded for this clone. The V and J genes are TRBV6-5 and TRBJ2-1; the D gene is possibly TRBD1 (6 bases). V dropped 6 bases and J dropped 7 bases, with 13 bases sitting between them. The CDR3 totals 13 residues. From germline, CDR1 is MNHEY and CDR2 SVGAGI. Here the CDR3 reads CASRPPGDNEQFF. Written as DNA, the CDR3 is TGTGCCAGCAGGCCTCCAGGGGATAATGAGCAGTTCTTC.

Written as DNA, the CDR3 is TGTGCCTGGGACAGGGCGTCGAACACTGAAGCTTTCTTT. The encoded protein is CAWDRASNTEAFF. This chain links TRBV30 with TRBJ1-1, with 7 bases fitting TRBD1. Per germline, CDR1 GTSNPN and CDR2 SVGIG (reference sequence). V lost 5 bases to trimming and J lost 1 base; unmatched junction nucleotides: 4. CDR3 length: 13 residues.

The chain has TRBV18 and TRBJ1-5, with D tentatively TRBD1 (5 bases). The V and J ends lost 3 bases and 4 bases respectively, with 7 bases between them. The CDR3 loop spans 13 amino acids. Germline assignment: CDR1 KGHSH and CDR2 LQKENI. The CDR3: CASSPEGNQPQHF. CDR3 in DNA: TGTGCCAGCTCACCGGAGGGGAATCAGCCCCAGCATTTT.

Comment on this clone: At one end, the junction sequence differs from germline, possibly due to a read error. J is TRBJ1-4 and V is TRBV7-9; D gene unclear. The CDR3 sequence is 15 residues long. Per germline, CDR1 SEHNR and CDR2 FQNEAQ (reference sequence). The CDR3 loop reads CASSLVTATNEKLFF. In DNA form, the CDR3 reads TGTGCCAGCAGCTTAGTTACAGCAACGAATGAAAAACTGTTTTTT.

The chain couples TRBV24-1 to TRBJ1-1, with 10 bases aligning to TRBD1. This CDR3 contains 13 residues. Germline lookup yields CDR1 KGHDR and CDR2 SFDVKD. V was clipped by 3 bases and J by 14 bases; unmatched bases: 8. DNA of the CDR3: TGTGCCACCAGTGATCGGGACAGGGGCCCTCGATTCTTT. This gives the protein CATSDRDRGPRFF.

The gene calls are TRBV6-5 and TRBJ1-3; D unclear. The CDR3 totals 16 residues. Germline V gives CDR1 MNHEY, CDR2 SVGAGI. V was shortened by 0 bases and J by 0 bases, with 9 bases between the two germline ends. For the CDR3, the DNA is TGTGCCAGCAGTTACTCGGCTCCAAGCTCTGGAAACACCATATATTTT. This sequence encodes CASSYSAPSSGNTIYF.

The chain recombines TRBV6-5 with TRBJ1-2; 7 nucleotides align to TRBD1. The germline V gene encodes CDR1 MNHEY and CDR2 SVGAGI. This CDR3 is built from 13 residues. Trimming removed 6 bases from V and 4 bases from J; junction bases left unmatched: 5. The CDR3 sequence: CASRSRDSYGYTF. CDR3 nucleotides: TGTGCCAGCAGATCCCGGGACAGCTATGGCTACACCTTC.

The genes are TRBV5-1 and TRBJ1-2; 9 nucleotides agree with TRBD1. In germline, CDR1 is SGHRS, CDR2 YFSETQ. J gave up 6 bases and V 3 bases, and 6 bases lay outside the gene matches. The CDR3 contains 14 residues. The CDR3 here is CASSSDGTGNGYTF. The CDR3 DNA is TGCGCCAGCAGCTCAGACGGGACAGGGAATGGCTACACCTTC.

The chain couples TRBV11-2 to TRBJ1-2, with TRBD1 matching 11 bases. The CDR3 runs 14 residues. Germline V gives CDR1 SGHAT, CDR2 FQNNGV. The trim removed 5 bases at V and 3 bases at J, leaving 2 bases unmatched. The CDR3 sequence is CASSKGQGDYGYTF. CDR3 nucleotide sequence: TGTGCCAGCAGCAAGGGACAGGGGGACTATGGCTACACCTTC.

This chain links TRBV19 with TRBJ1-5; 9 positions agree with TRBD1. CDR3 length: 14 residues. V lost 4 bases, J lost 7 bases, and 5 bases stayed unmatched. Germline CDR1 LNHDA, CDR2 SQIVND (reference sequence). The CDR3 here is CASSSGQGSQPQHF. The CDR3 region has the DNA TGTGCCAGTAGTAGCGGACAGGGGAGCCAGCCCCAGCATTTT. The full variable domain, rest sourced from reference TRBV19 and TRBJ1-5, is DGGITQSPKYLFRKEGQNVTLSCEQNLNHDAMYWYRQDPGQGLRLIYYSQIVNDFQKGDIAEGYSVSREKKESFPLTVTSAQKNPTAFYLCASSSGQGSQPQHFGDGTRLSIL.

The chain combines TRBV15 with TRBJ2-7; D ambiguous. Trimming took off 0 bases at V and 6 bases at J, with 12 bases between the two ends. Germline V gene sequence: CDR1 LNHNV, CDR2 YYDKDF (reference sequence). This CDR3 has 14 amino acids. In DNA form, the CDR3 reads TGTGCCACCAGCAGAGATGGCACCCCTGGCGAGCAGTACTTC. Its translation: CATSRDGTPGEQYF.

The chain has TRBV10-3 and TRBJ1-1; D perhaps matches TRBD1 (5 bases). The CDR3 length is 14 residues. Germline V lookup: CDR1 ENHRY, CDR2 SYGVKD. V lost 6 bases to trimming and J lost 0 bases, with 11 bases between them. CDR3 amino acids: CAIREDTMNTEAFF. The CDR3, as DNA: TGTGCCATCAGGGAGGACACGATGAACACTGAAGCTTTCTTT.

Only a few counts were recorded for this clone. This chain's CDR3 is CASSQGLAGVNSYNEQFF. The CDR3 DNA reads as TGTGCCAGCAGCCAGGGACTAGCGGGGGTTAACTCCTACAATGAGCAGTTCTTC. The rearrangement joins TRBV3-1 (or the pseudogene TRBV3-2) to TRBJ2-1, with 14 bases lining up with TRBD2. The V gene end was trimmed by 3 bases and the J gene end by 0 bases; junction bases not matched to a gene: 4. CDR1 and CDR2 (germline): LGHDT, YNNKEL (reference sequence). The CDR3 loop spans 18 amino acids.

The chain is built from TRBV30 and TRBJ1-2; TRBD1 matches at 10 bases. This CDR3 region has 16 residues. The germline gives CDR1 GTSNPN, CDR2 SVGIG (reference sequence). J was trimmed by 7 bases and V by 4 bases; bases with no gene match: 15. The CDR3 sequence is CAWTLGPTGGASGYTF. CDR3 coding DNA: TGTGCCTGGACTCTTGGGCCGACAGGGGGCGCCTCTGGCTACACCTTC.

The chain couples TRBV5-4 to TRBJ2-6, with 8 bases identical to TRBD1. The V gene's germline CDR1 is SGHNT and CDR2 YYREEE (reference sequence). The J segment lost 2 bases and the V segment lost 4 bases, leaving 2 bases of the junction unmatched. The CDR3 spans 15 residues. CDR3: CASSLQGAGANVLTF. CDR3 nucleotide sequence: TGTGCCAGCAGCCTACAGGGGGCTGGGGCCAACGTCCTGACTTTC.

The V gene is TRBV6-1, the J gene TRBJ2-3; D is unresolved. This CDR3 has 11 amino acids. V was pared by 6 bases and J by 6 bases, with 7 bases between. In germline, CDR1 is MNHNS, CDR2 SASEGT. The CDR3 DNA reads TGTGCCAGCAGCCACGCGGATACGCAGTATTTT. Encoded protein: CASSHADTQYF.

CDR3 DNA: TGTGCCAGCAGTTCGGTAAACACTGAAGCTTTCTTT. It encodes CASSSVNTEAFF. The V call is TRBV27, the J call TRBJ1-1, with D uncertain. The germline gives CDR1 MNHEY, CDR2 SMNVEV (reference sequence). The CDR3 length is 12 residues. Trimming took off 4 bases at V and 2 bases at J, with 5 bases between the two ends.